Shown below are 26 T cell receptor beta chains from a single sample sequenced in a study of T cell repertoires in cytomegalovirus infection. TCRdb re-analysed the reads in MiXCR, keeping a single row per CDR3 protein. The sample consists of about 310,000 distinct CDR3 sequences, roughly 25% of them appearing once. For these receptors, no antigen is known. This specimen was cultured PBMCs, taken from culture after CMV antigen stimulation. The receptor set was obtained from a human donor in good health (CMV status not recorded). Some clones in this sample may be carry-over from other donors' samples.

This rearrangement joins TRBV6-1 to TRBJ2-7; D may be TRBD2 (6 bases). The CDR3 length is 13 residues. CDR1 MNHNS and CDR2 SASEGT come from the germline V gene. V lost 3 bases, J lost 5 bases, and 11 bases lay in between. As DNA, the CDR3 is TGTGCCAGCAGTGACCGGGGGAACGACGAGCAGTACTTC. It encodes CASSDRGNDEQYF.

This clonotype was counted a few times. The chain uses TRBV30 and TRBJ1-3; D is unresolved. Trimming removed 7 bases at V and 2 bases at J, with 9 bases between. This CDR3 is built from 12 residues. Germline V CDR1 and CDR2: GTSNPN, SVGIG (reference sequence). The CDR3 loop is CALRMAGNTIYF. DNA of the CDR3: TGTGCCTTAAGGATGGCTGGAAACACCATATATTTT.

The chain is built from TRBV7-2 and TRBJ2-1; 8 bases line up with TRBD2. Germline CDR1 and CDR2: SGHTA and FQGNSA. The V gene end was trimmed by 7 bases and the J gene end by 16 bases; junction bases not matched to a gene: 12. The CDR3 runs 12 residues. CDR3 bases: TGTGCCAGCACCCCGTCCCGGGAGGGCCTTTTCTTC. The encoded protein is CASTPSREGLFF.

In regard to this clonotype: Relative to the germline gene, one junction end is altered; a read error may explain this. The rearrangement uses TRBV28 and TRBJ2-1, with TRBD2 identical over 8 bases. Per germline, CDR1 MDHEN and CDR2 SYDVKM. The length of the CDR3 is 13 residues. CDR3: CASRPGLATGGEF. In DNA form, the CDR3 reads TGTGCCAGCAGGCCAGGGTTAGCGACCGGGGGGGAGTTC.

V gene TRBV28 combines with J gene TRBJ2-5, with D tentatively TRBD2 (5 bases). V was trimmed by 7 bases and J by 3 bases, leaving 12 bases between them. The CDR3 covers 13 residues. Germline CDR1 MDHEN, CDR2 SYDVKM. The CDR3 is CASTPGSEETQYF. The CDR3 DNA reads TGTGCCAGCACTCCGGGGTCGGAAGAGACCCAGTACTTC. Based on the CDR3 plus reference TRBV28 and TRBJ2-5, the full variable domain is DVKVTQSSRYLVKRTGEKVFLECVQDMDHENMFWYRQDPGLGLRLIYFSYDVKMKEKGDIPEGYSVSREKKERFSLILESASTNQTSMYLCASTPGSEETQYFGPGTRLLVL.

This clonotype was detected ten times or more. The chain links TRBV4-1 to TRBJ1-5; 7 nucleotides agree with TRBD1. The CDR3 extends over 16 amino acids. The germline CDR1 and CDR2 sequences are MGHRA and YSYEKL. V shed 0 bases and J 2 bases; nucleotides not matched to a gene: 4. CDR3 nucleotide sequence: TGCGCCAGCAGCCAAGACGGGGACAGAGGCAATCAGCCCCAGCATTTT. This translates into CASSQDGDRGNQPQHF.

This clonotype was seen a handful of times. The gene calls are TRBV6-2 or TRBV6-3 and TRBJ1-3, with no clear D. The CDR3 consists of 13 residues. Germline loops: CDR1 MNHEY, CDR2 SVGEGT. The germline V and J ends were trimmed by 7 bases and 0 bases, with 7 bases remaining between them. The CDR3 coding sequence is TGTGCCAGCACCGCTTTCTCTGGAAACACCATATATTTT. Its protein product is CASTAFSGNTIYF.

The chain is built from TRBV30 and TRBJ1-1; no clear D. Looked up from germline, CDR1 is GTSNPN and CDR2 is SVGIG (reference sequence). This CDR3 is 14 amino acids long. V lost 4 bases and J 0 bases, leaving 12 bases between the germline ends. CDR3 in DNA: TGTGCCTGGATCAATGCGGGCATGAACACTGAAGCTTTCTTT. Translated: CAWINAGMNTEAFF.

This clonotype was recorded at least ten times. The rearrangement joins TRBV7-2 to TRBJ1-2; D may be TRBD1 (6 bases). The germline V gene has CDR1 SGHTA and CDR2 FQGNSA. Trimming cost V 5 bases and J 2 bases, with 12 bases left between them. This CDR3 is built from 14 residues. CDR3 amino acids: CASSPRTANYGYTF. CDR3 nucleotide sequence: TGTGCCAGCAGCCCCAGGACAGCCAACTATGGCTACACCTTC.

The CDR3: CASSSGEGHGDNQPQHF. Written as DNA, the CDR3 is TGTGCCAGCAGTTCAGGTGAGGGACACGGCGACAATCAGCCCCAGCATTTT. The genes are TRBV28 and TRBJ1-5, with TRBD1 as a possible D gene (6 bases). The CDR3 has 17 residues. The germline CDR1 and CDR2 sequences are MDHEN and SYDVKM. With 4 bases removed from V and 3 bases from J, the gap between germline ends came to 19 bases.

The rearrangement uses TRBV12-3 or TRBV12-4 and TRBJ2-3; D is perhaps TRBD2 (5 bases). V lost 3 bases, J lost 1 base, and 11 bases lay in between. The CDR3 runs to 15 residues. CDR3 sequence: CASSFSEEGTDTQYF. The CDR3 bases are TGTGCCAGCAGTTTTAGCGAAGAGGGCACAGATACGCAGTATTTT.

This clonotype was found many times. The chain carries TRBV7-2 and TRBJ1-2; D unresolved. V lost 3 bases and J lost 7, with 18 bases in between. Germline V gene lookup returns CDR1 SGHTA and CDR2 FQGNSA. The CDR3 covers 15 residues. The CDR3 is CASSFLWTDTSGYTF. The CDR3 region has the DNA TGTGCCAGCAGCTTCCTTTGGACGGATACAAGTGGCTACACCTTC. Complete variable domain (other parts from reference TRBV7-2 and TRBJ1-2): GAGVSQSPSNKVTEKGKDVELRCDPISGHTALYWYRQSLGQGLEFLIYFQGNSAPDKSGLPSDRFSAERTGGSVSTLTIQRTQQEDSAVYLCASSFLWTDTSGYTFGSGTRLTVV.

This clonotype was counted many times. This rearrangement joins TRBV7-8 to TRBJ2-1, with D possibly TRBD2 on 6 matching bases. Germline-derived CDR1 and CDR2 are SGHVS and FQNEAQ. The CDR3 runs 16 residues. The V and J ends lost 7 bases and 0 bases respectively, with 16 bases between them. The CDR3, as DNA: TGTGCCAGCAAGCCGGGACTCCGACTCTCCTACAATGAGCAGTTCTTC. Translating gives CASKPGLRLSYNEQFF.

The table lists this clonotype with many counts. The V gene is TRBV11-2, the J gene TRBJ2-1, with TRBD2 matching over 11 bases. Germline trimming cut 3 bases from V and 9 bases from J; bases unmatched to any gene: 4. The germline V gene has CDR1 SGHAT and CDR2 FQNNGV. CDR3 length equals 14 residues. The CDR3 is CASSLTSGTVEQFF. In DNA form, the CDR3 reads TGTGCCAGCAGCTTGACTAGCGGGACGGTTGAGCAGTTCTTC. Together with reference TRBV11-2 and TRBJ2-1, the CDR3 gives the full variable domain: EAGVAQSPRYKIIEKRQSVAFWCNPISGHATLYWYQQILGQGPKLLIQFQNNGVVDDSQLPKDRFSAERLKGVDSTLKIQPAKLEDSAVYLCASSLTSGTVEQFFGPGTRLTVL.

This clonotype was counted ten times or more. The rearrangement links TRBV7-2 to TRBJ2-7; either TRBD1 or TRBD2 may supply D (5 bases each). CDR1 and CDR2 from the germline V gene are SGHTA and FQGNSA. The V and J ends lost 6 bases and 1 base respectively, with 16 bases between them. The CDR3 runs to 15 residues. Here the CDR3 DNA reads TGTGCCAGCAGTACTTGGGGGAAGGGTTCCTACGAGCAGTACTTC. Its translation: CASSTWGKGSYEQYF.

The DNA for the CDR3 is TGTGCCAGCAGCCTCAGACTAGCGGGAGATGGAGAGACCCAGTACTTC. It translates to CASSLRLAGDGETQYF. The rearrangement links TRBV12-3 or TRBV12-4 to TRBJ2-5, with 12 nucleotides matching TRBD2. The CDR3 has 16 amino acids. V gave up 6 bases and J gave up 4 bases; unmatched junction bases: 9.

This clonotype was observed a few times. The gene calls are TRBV15 and TRBJ1-4; TRBD1 aligns across 9 bases. J lost 1 base, V lost 3 bases, and 0 bases had no gene match. Germline CDR1 reads LNHNV; CDR2 reads YYDKDF (reference sequence). This CDR3 contains 15 residues. The CDR3 DNA reads as TGTGCCACCAGCAGGGGACAGGGAACTAATGAAAAACTGTTTTTT. Translating it yields CATSRGQGTNEKLFF.

This clonotype showed up many times. The chain carries TRBV7-2 and TRBJ1-2; 7 bases agree with TRBD1. The CDR3 spans 15 residues. Germline assignment: CDR1 SGHTA and CDR2 FQGNSA. With V trimmed by 7 bases and J by 4 bases, 12 bases remained unmatched. For the CDR3, the DNA is TGTGCCAGCACCATAGGATACAGGGGAGGCTATGGCTACACCTTC. It yields the protein CASTIGYRGGYGYTF.

V gene TRBV20-1 combines with J gene TRBJ2-3, with 7 bases identical to TRBD2. The J segment lost 0 bases and the V segment lost 1 base, leaving 16 bases of the junction unmatched. Germline CDR1 DFQATT, CDR2 SNEGSKA (reference sequence). The CDR3 has 19 amino acids. The CDR3 DNA reads as TGCAGTGCTAGAGGGTTACGTCTAGCGGAACTCCTAAGCACAGATACGCAGTATTTT. This encodes CSARGLRLAELLSTDTQYF.

A few counts support this clonotype. The CDR3 here is CATSPSSAGGGNNEQFF. The CDR3 DNA is TGTGCCACCAGCCCCTCTTCGGCGGGAGGGGGGAACAATGAGCAGTTCTTC. The chain links TRBV24-1 to TRBJ2-1; TRBD2 matches 9 bases. J gave up 5 bases and V 7 bases, and 14 bases lay outside the gene matches. The germline V gene encodes CDR1 KGHDR and CDR2 SFDVKD. CDR3 length: 17 amino acids.

This clonotype was detected a few times. In DNA, the CDR3 is TGTGCCAGCAGCCCTAGGACAGGAGGCACCGAGCAGTACTTC. It yields the protein CASSPRTGGTEQYF. The genes are TRBV7-2 and TRBJ2-7; 7 positions agree with TRBD1. Germline CDR1 SGHTA, CDR2 FQGNSA. There are 14 residues in the CDR3. V trimming: 5 bases; J trimming: 6 bases; junction bases outside the gene matches: 10.

The table lists this clonotype with many counts. The gene calls are TRBV7-6 and TRBJ2-7; maybe TRBD1 (5 bases). V lost 0 bases to trimming and J lost 4 bases, with 13 bases between them. Germline loops: CDR1 SGHVS, CDR2 FNYEAQ. The CDR3 is made up of 15 amino acids. CDR3 region: CASSLASGWSYEQYF. The CDR3 DNA sequence: TGTGCCAGCAGCTTAGCGTCAGGGTGGTCTTACGAGCAGTACTTC.

The chain links TRBV9 to TRBJ1-3; TRBD1 matches at 7 bases. There are 14 residues in the CDR3. Germline V gives CDR1 SGDLS, CDR2 YYNGEE. V dropped 3 bases and J dropped 6; count of bases not matched to a gene: 6. The CDR3 sequence: CASSGAGTENTIYF. The CDR3 DNA sequence: TGTGCCAGCAGCGGCGCCGGGACAGAAAACACCATATATTTT.

This clonotype was seen more than once but under ten times. The chain uses TRBV28 and TRBJ1-6, with D uncertain. From germline, CDR1 is MDHEN and CDR2 SYDVKM. The CDR3 contains 16 residues. The V gene lost 7 bases and the J gene lost 0 bases, with 13 bases spanning the gap. The CDR3, as DNA: TGTGCCAGCACTAGCCCTCGGAGCTCCTATAATTCACCCCTCCACTTT. Its translation is CASTSPRSSYNSPLHF.

This clonotype was observed a single time. The V and J genes are TRBV20-1 and TRBJ2-1; 11 bases fit TRBD2. Germline V gives CDR1 DFQATT, CDR2 SNEGSKA (reference sequence). With 7 bases clipped from V and 1 base from J, the junction kept 3 bases outside the gene matches. This CDR3 spans 14 amino acids. CDR3: CSVTSGSSYNEQFF. CDR3 nucleotides: TGCAGTGTAACTAGCGGGAGTTCCTACAATGAGCAGTTCTTC.

The V call is TRBV5-6, the J call TRBJ1-1; no clear D gene. This CDR3 has 14 amino acids. Looked up from germline, CDR1 is SGHDT and CDR2 is YYEEEE. The V end was cut by 4 bases, the J end by 0 bases, with 10 bases between. The CDR3 here is CASSADLLNTEAFF. The DNA for the CDR3 is TGTGCCAGCAGCGCGGACTTACTGAACACTGAAGCTTTCTTT.